The rows below give T cell receptor beta chains drawn from one sample of a study of T cells expressing NK-cell markers. Reanalyzing the 5' RACE reads, TCRdb keeps one entry per CDR3 protein, without DNA. This listing includes about 110,000 distinct CDR3 sequences. The source material was blood T cells: a sorted CD56 or NKG2C T cell subset, CD4+ or CD8+ T cells, or bulk PBMC T cells (not recorded which). The receptor source for this set is a woman between 18 and 70 years old in good health. CDR3s include the opening cysteine and the closing phenylalanine or tryptophan.

TRBV4-3	TRBJ2-2	CASSPTKVSGELFF
TRBV29-1	TRBJ2-7	CSAQGPGDYEQYF
TRBV11-3	TRBJ2-1	CASRGSSSYNEQFF
TRBV27	TRBJ2-7	CASSLWGSTEQYF
TRBV2	TRBJ2-1	CASSPGLAPEQFF
TRBV9	TRBJ1-1	CASSVGLHTEAFF
TRBV27	TRBJ1-1	CASRGVAGARNTEAFF
TRBV5-6	TRBJ1-1	CASNAPGPNTEAFF
TRBV7-3	TRBJ2-1	CASSSYRGLAVNEQFF
TRBV14	TRBJ2-1	CASSQVNEVFGGPYNEQFF
TRBV29-1	TRBJ2-3	CSVEEITDTQYF
TRBV25-1	TRBJ2-1	CASSDWAGGGNEQFF
TRBV27	TRBJ2-1	CASSLSWPGANEQFF
TRBV10-3	TRBJ1-1	CAISEARFEAFF
TRBV13	TRBJ2-1	CASSPSGRTYNEQFF
TRBV19	TRBJ1-1	CASSARGSTEAFF
TRBV7-9	TRBJ1-1	CASTPLQAEAFF
TRBV5-1	TRBJ1-2	CASSLSQAYGYTF
TRBV11-2	TRBJ2-2	CASSLVRGQHGELFF
TRBV20-1	TRBJ2-2	CSATGPNRGGTGELFF
TRBV6-5	TRBJ2-3	CASSYSANPGVEDTQYF
TRBV9	TRBJ2-7	CASSVGERAYEQYF
TRBV29-1	TRBJ2-7	CSVNPGTGYEQYF
TRBV6-1	TRBJ2-5	CASSKGSGTGSETQYF
TRBV7-9	TRBJ2-7	CASSAPGQGGEQYF